This T cell receptor (delta chain) was sequenced for a study of gamma-delta T cells after stem cell transplantation. TCRdb re-processed the RT-PCR reads using CATT. Of about 11,000 delta-chain clones in the sample, roughly 1.3% were seen once. A note on this clone: This DNA's translation differs at residue 13 from TCRdb's protein, which comes from a much larger clone; a read error is likely, and the protein shown is translated from the DNA.

Germline V gene data show CDR1 as GEAIGNYY and CDR2 as EKD. The CDR3 consists of 20 residues. Sequenced: gamma-delta T cells. The chain couples TRDV2 to TRDJ3; TRDD3 agrees at 12 bases. The clonotype was recovered from a human donor. It is not recorded whose cells these are; they may come from a transplant donor. CDR3 nucleotides: TGTGCCTGTGACCCTATACTGGGGGATACCCTCTCCGGGGACACCCGACAGATGTTTTTC. It specifies CACDPILGDTLSGDTRQMFF.